Below, 29 T cell receptor beta chains from the same sample are listed, as sequenced in a study of cytomegalovirus exposure and HLA in healthy donors. Here immunoSEQ multiplex PCR was the method, and the copy in TCRdb shows in-frame clones only, minus some. The sample holds over 90,000 clones, about 94% seen once. Specimen: PBMCs. These receptors all stem from a woman aged 18 to 35 in good health and CMV-seronegative.

This chain connects TRBV10-1 to TRBJ2-3; D remains unclear. Germline-derived CDR1 and CDR2 are WNHNN and SYGVQD (reference sequence). Trimming shortened V by 0 bases and J by 2 bases, and 15 bases separated the two germline ends. This CDR3 is 17 amino acids long. The CDR3 protein is CASSESRMRQITDTQYF. CDR3 bases: TGCGCCAGCAGTGAGTCGCGGATGAGGCAGATCACAGATACGCAGTATTTT.

This sequence joins TRBV9 and TRBJ1-6, with D unclear. Germline V CDR1 and CDR2: SGDLS, YYNGEE. V was cut by 0 bases and J by 1 base, with 8 bases left in between. The CDR3 length is 16 residues. The CDR3 nucleotides read TGTGCCAGCAGCGTAGGAACAGAGTCCTATAATTCACCCCTCCACTTT. Residues: CASSVGTESYNSPLHF.

The chain is built from TRBV13 and TRBJ2-5; D possibly corresponds to TRBD1 (5 bases). The CDR3 consists of 14 residues. Germline V gene lookup returns CDR1 PRHDT and CDR2 FYEKMQ (reference sequence). Trimming shortened V by 0 bases and J by 2 bases, and 7 bases separated the two germline ends. The CDR3 sequence: CASSLGPGQETQYF. As DNA, the CDR3 is TGTGCCAGCAGCTTAGGCCCAGGGCAAGAGACCCAGTACTTC.

The chain has TRBV30 and TRBJ2-1, with a possible D match to TRBD1 (6 bases). CDR1 is GTSNPN and CDR2 is SVGIG in the germline V gene (reference sequence). V lost 4 bases and J 9 bases, leaving 13 bases between the germline ends. The CDR3 spans 12 residues. Written as DNA, the CDR3 is TGTGCCTGGAATTCAGGGGTGGGTGAGCAGTTCTTC. Its translation is CAWNSGVGEQFF.

The rearrangement uses TRBV7-8 and TRBJ2-1; D remains unclear. The CDR3 has 14 residues. Looked up from germline, CDR1 is SGHVS and CDR2 is FQNEAQ. V lost 0 bases to trimming and J lost 3 bases, with 6 bases between them. Written as DNA, the CDR3 is TGTGCCAGCAGCTTAGCAGGAGTCTACAATGAGCAGTTCTTC. It codes for CASSLAGVYNEQFF. The full variable domain, its missing parts supplied by reference TRBV7-8 and TRBJ2-1, is GAGVSQSPRYKVAKRGQDVALRCDPISGHVSLFWYQQALGQGPEFLTYFQNEAQLDKSGLPSDRFFAERPEGSVSTLKIQRTQQEDSAVYLCASSLAGVYNEQFFGPGTRLTVL.

The chain couples TRBV5-4 to TRBJ2-1; 9 bases map to TRBD1. V lost 4 bases to trimming and J lost 2 bases; unmatched junction nucleotides: 4. Germline assignment: CDR1 SGHNT and CDR2 YYREEE (reference sequence). CDR3 length: 15 residues. The CDR3 is CASSTGTGPYNEQFF. The CDR3 coding sequence is TGTGCCAGCAGCACCGGGACAGGGCCCTACAATGAGCAGTTCTTC.

This sequence joins TRBV7-9 and TRBJ1-2; D is unclear. V lost 6 bases, J lost 0 bases, and 8 bases lay in between. Germline V gives CDR1 SEHNR, CDR2 FQNEAQ (reference sequence). The CDR3 totals 13 residues. The CDR3 spells CASSPASNYGYTF. The CDR3 DNA reads TGTGCCAGCAGTCCAGCGTCTAACTATGGCTACACCTTC.

The chain has TRBV6-1 and TRBJ2-7, with TRBD2 matching over 8 bases. V was clipped by 4 bases and J by 7 bases; unmatched bases: 12. The CDR3 has 15 amino acids. CDR1 is MNHNS, CDR2 SASEGT, per germline. This CDR3 reads CASSAASGSTGEQYF. CDR3 nucleotides: TGTGCCAGCAGTGCCGCTAGCGGGTCCACGGGGGAGCAGTACTTC.

J is TRBJ1-1 and V is TRBV4-1; D gene unclear. Germline V lookup: CDR1 MGHRA, CDR2 YSYEKL. Between the trimmed V and J ends, which lost 5 bases and 4 bases, there was a span of 20 bases. The CDR3 extends over 16 amino acids. Here the CDR3 DNA reads TGCGCCAGCAGCTGGGGTAGCGGGCTCGCGGTCACTGAAGCTTTCTTT. This codes for CASSWGSGLAVTEAFF.

Here the CDR3 DNA reads TGCGCCAGCAGTTGGGTGGAACTAGCGGGACAAGTTCAAGAGACCCAGTACTTC. Protein product: CASSWVELAGQVQETQYF. J is TRBJ2-5 and V is TRBV10-2, with 10 bases fitting TRBD2. V shed 5 bases, J shed 2 bases, and the junction held 14 bases outside the gene matches. The CDR3 runs 18 residues. In germline, CDR1 is WSHSY, CDR2 SAAADI.

The J gene is TRBJ2-7, the V gene TRBV7-2; a weak D match, TRBD1 (6 bases). Germline V gives CDR1 SGHTA, CDR2 FQGNSA. Trimming cost V 5 bases and J 4 bases, with 15 bases left between them. The CDR3 totals 14 residues. DNA of the CDR3: TGTGCCAGCAGCGGGACCGGGACACAATACGAGCAGTACTTC. Translated: CASSGTGTQYEQYF.

This clone has just a few counts. V and J are TRBV29-1 and TRBJ1-4; D remains unclear. The V and J ends lost 7 bases and 8 bases respectively, with 14 bases between them. This CDR3 is built from 12 residues. Looked up from germline, CDR1 is SQVTM and CDR2 is ANQGSEA. The DNA of the CDR3 is TGCAGCGCCTCAAACCACTGGGAAAAACTGTTTTTT. This encodes CSASNHWEKLFF.

The genes are TRBV5-4 and TRBJ1-2, with D uncertain. The CDR3 loop spans 15 amino acids. V gave up 4 bases and J gave up 2 bases, with 15 bases separating them. Germline V gene data show CDR1 as SGHNT and CDR2 as YYREEE (reference sequence). The CDR3 nucleotides read TGTGCCAGCAGCGTATTAGGGAGTCTAAACTATGGCTACACCTTC. As protein: CASSVLGSLNYGYTF. Looking up the rest from reference TRBV5-4 and TRBJ1-2 gives the full variable domain: ETGVTQSPTHLIKTRGQQVTLRCSSQSGHNTVSWYQQALGQGPQFIFQYYREEENGRGNFPPRFSGLQFPNYSSELNVNALELDDSALYLCASSVLGSLNYGYTFGSGTRLTVV.

CDR3 sequence (DNA): TGTGCCAGTAGTAAGGGCCCCCGGGGGGGGTCCTACGAGCAGTACTTC. It codes for CASSKGPRGGSYEQYF. The chain is built from TRBV19 and TRBJ2-7; 8 nucleotides match TRBD2. Looked up from germline, CDR1 is LNHDA and CDR2 is SQIVND (reference sequence). J lost 1 base, V lost 4 bases, and 9 bases had no gene match. This CDR3 is 16 amino acids long.

The chain is built from TRBV6-4 and TRBJ2-1; tentative D call: TRBD1 (6 bases). Trimming shortened V by 0 bases and J by 1 base, and 10 bases separated the two germline ends. The CDR3 loop spans 16 amino acids. Germline V CDR1 and CDR2: MRHNA, SNTAGT. CDR3 coding DNA: TGTGCCAGCAGTGACTCCGCACAGGGTTCCTACAATGAGCAGTTCTTC. It translates to CASSDSAQGSYNEQFF.

The chain uses TRBV18 and TRBJ2-2; D may be TRBD2 (6 bases). Germline V CDR1 and CDR2: KGHSH, LQKENI. The V gene lost 0 bases and the J gene lost 4 bases, with 12 bases spanning the gap. The length of the CDR3 is 16 residues. Written as DNA, the CDR3 is TGTGCCAGCTCACCACCGCCGGGGGAGTCCACCGGGGAGCTGTTTTTT. Its translation is CASSPPPGESTGELFF.

The chain carries TRBV6-5 and TRBJ1-4; no definite D call. Trimming cost V 2 bases and J 0 bases, with 10 bases left between them. This CDR3 has 16 residues. The germline V gene has CDR1 MNHEY and CDR2 SVGAGI. CDR3 region: CASSYQVLTTNEKLFF. CDR3 sequence (DNA): TGTGCCAGCAGTTACCAGGTGCTCACAACTAATGAAAAACTGTTTTTT.

This rearrangement joins TRBV4-3 to TRBJ2-3; TRBD2 is a possible D gene (6 bases). Germline CDR1 LGHNA, CDR2 YSLEER. V lost 0 bases and J 2 bases, leaving 15 bases between the germline ends. This CDR3 is 17 amino acids long. CDR3 DNA sequence: TGCGCCAGCAGCCAAGAGGGTGAGGGCGGGGTCACAGATACGCAGTATTTT. It encodes CASSQEGEGGVTDTQYF.

J is TRBJ2-5 and V is TRBV9; 12 bases agree with TRBD2. V was pared by 4 bases and J by 5 bases, with 9 bases of the junction left unmatched. CDR3 length: 16 amino acids. Germline V gene data show CDR1 as SGDLS and CDR2 as YYNGEE. For the CDR3, the DNA is TGTGCCAGCAGCTCCTACGCCGGGACTAGCGGGGAGACCCAGTACTTC. It encodes CASSSYAGTSGETQYF.

The chain employs TRBV7-2 and TRBJ1-5; TRBD1 aligns across 7 bases. Germline V gene sequence: CDR1 SGHTA, CDR2 FQGNSA. The CDR3 has 18 amino acids. The ends lost 1 base at V and 0 bases at J; junction bases unmatched: 9. The CDR3 coding sequence is TGTGCCAGCAGCTTAGGAGGGACAGCTAGTTATAGCAATCAGCCCCAGCATTTT. This encodes CASSLGGTASYSNQPQHF.

This chain links TRBV5-6 with TRBJ2-3; D might be TRBD1 (6 bases). The CDR3 totals 15 residues. Trimming stripped 2 bases from V and 0 bases from J, with 10 bases between. Per germline, CDR1 SGHDT and CDR2 YYEEEE. The CDR3 sequence is CASSFPDRSTDTQYF. For the CDR3, the DNA is TGTGCCAGCAGCTTCCCAGACAGGAGCACAGATACGCAGTATTTT.

This clone was recorded once. The gene calls are TRBV11-2 and TRBJ2-1; 9 bases line up with TRBD2. This CDR3 is built from 15 residues. The junction had 9 bases not matched to a gene; V was cut back by 4 bases and J by 8 bases. CDR1 is SGHAT, CDR2 FQNNGV, per germline. The CDR3 DNA reads TGTGCCAGCAGCTCGACTAGCGGAGTAAAAGATGAGCAGTTCTTC. Encoded protein: CASSSTSGVKDEQFF.

As for this clone: One junction end disagrees with the germline gene, perhaps due to a read error. The chain joins TRBV27 to TRBJ1-5, with no clear D. Looked up from germline, CDR1 is MNHEY and CDR2 is SMNVEV (reference sequence). CDR3 size: 14 residues. The CDR3 nucleotides are TGTGCCAGCAGTTTAGTTGGTAGCCATCAGCCCCAGCATTTT. Amino acids: CASSLVGSHQPQHF.

This chain joins TRBV4-3 and TRBJ1-2; possibly TRBD1 for D (5 bases). The CDR3 length is 15 residues. CDR1 and CDR2 from the germline V gene are LGHNA and YSLEER. Trimming shortened V by 7 bases and J by 2 bases, and 17 bases separated the two germline ends. The DNA for the CDR3 is TGCGCCAGCACTCTCGGGCCAGGGTCCAACTATGGCTACACCTTC. This translates into CASTLGPGSNYGYTF.

V is TRBV5-1 and J is TRBJ2-1, with 11 bases identical to TRBD2. The germline CDR1 and CDR2 sequences are SGHRS and YFSETQ. The V and J ends lost 5 bases and 4 bases, in that order; junction bases with no gene match: 8. CDR3 length: 16 amino acids. The CDR3 nucleotides read TGCGCCAGCAGGAATATGGGACTAGCGGAGTACAATGAGCAGTTCTTC. It translates to CASRNMGLAEYNEQFF.

The chain joins TRBV6-5 to TRBJ1-1; D may be TRBD1 (5 bases). Looked up from germline, CDR1 is MNHEY and CDR2 is SVGAGI. V was pared by 0 bases and J by 10 bases, with 15 bases between. CDR3 size: 14 residues. CDR3 in amino acids: CASSYSWSQGGAFF. The CDR3 nucleotides read TGTGCCAGCAGTTACTCGTGGAGCCAGGGCGGAGCTTTCTTT.

The chain uses TRBV30 and TRBJ2-5, with D perhaps matching TRBD2 (6 bases). The CDR3 spans 19 residues. Germline V gene sequence: CDR1 GTSNPN, CDR2 SVGIG (reference sequence). Trimming pared 1 base from V and 4 bases from J, leaving 28 bases between. In nucleotides, the CDR3 is TGTGCCTGGAGTGCTAGCGCCGGGTCGACCCTGCGGGGTTCAGAGACCCAGTACTTC. This translates into CAWSASAGSTLRGSETQYF.

V is TRBV19 and J is TRBJ2-7; 11 bases align to TRBD1. V was pared by 3 bases and J by 3 bases, with 4 bases of the junction left unmatched. CDR1 and CDR2 (germline): LNHDA, SQIVND (reference sequence). There are 15 residues in the CDR3. The CDR3 loop reads CASSISGTGGYEQYF. The CDR3 nucleotides read TGTGCCAGTAGTATTTCCGGGACAGGGGGCTACGAGCAGTACTTC.

The chain has TRBV9 and TRBJ1-2, with 7 positions matching TRBD1. The CDR3 loop spans 17 amino acids. The ends lost 3 bases at V and 1 base at J; junction bases unmatched: 12. Looked up from germline, CDR1 is SGDLS and CDR2 is YYNGEE. The CDR3 loop reads CASSDAGGDRINYGYTF. The CDR3 DNA reads TGTGCCAGCAGCGACGCGGGGGGGGACAGAATTAACTATGGCTACACCTTC. Together with reference TRBV9 and TRBJ1-2, the CDR3 gives the full variable domain: DSGVTQTPKHLITATGQRVTLRCSPRSGDLSVYWYQQSLDQGLQFLIQYYNGEERAKGNILERFSAQQFPDLHSELNLSSLELGDSALYFCASSDAGGDRINYGYTFGSGTRLTVV.